The 27 T cell receptor beta chains in this list originate from one sample, sequenced in a study of T cell responses to AZD1222 COVID-19 vaccine. Assay: immunoSEQ multiplex PCR; the TCRdb copy retains only in-frame clones and omits some. The table shows 150,000 or so clones, with approximately 92% occurring only once. The specimen was peripheral blood, collected on day 0 of AZD1222 vaccination. Receptors were obtained from an adult in good health.

This clone was recorded a few times. J is TRBJ2-1 and V is TRBV19; 9 bases agree with TRBD1. This CDR3 comprises 12 residues. Germline values: CDR1 LNHDA, CDR2 SQIVND (reference sequence). Losses at the gene ends were 0 bases for V and 15 bases for J; bases not matched to a gene: 3. CDR3 in amino acids: CASSIEDRGRFF. The CDR3 coding sequence is TGTGCCAGTAGTATAGAAGACAGGGGGAGGTTCTTC.

V is TRBV12-2 and J is TRBJ1-1; the table's D call of TRBD1 was not tested on the DNA. TRBV12-2 is described as a pseudogene. This CDR3 comprises 14 residues. CDR3 loop: CASRRTGISFEAFF. DNA of the CDR3: TGTGCAAGTCGTCGGACAGGGATTAGTTTTGAAGCTTTCTTT.

CDR3 in amino acids: CASSLGLADSTDTQYF. For the CDR3, the DNA is TGCGCCAGCAGCCTGGGACTAGCGGACTCCACAGATACGCAGTATTTT. This chain links TRBV4-1 with TRBJ2-3; the match to TRBD2 covers 11 bases. V lost 4 bases to trimming and J lost 2 bases; unmatched junction nucleotides: 5. Germline CDR1 is MGHRA and CDR2 is YSYEKL. This CDR3 comprises 16 residues.

The rearrangement uses TRBV2 and TRBJ1-5; 11 bases are shared with TRBD1. V lost 6 bases to trimming and J lost 1 base; unmatched junction nucleotides: 2. The CDR3 is 15 amino acids. Germline V gene data show CDR1 as SNHLY and CDR2 as FYNNEI. The CDR3 reads CASRGQGASNQPQHF. CDR3 sequence (DNA): TGTGCCAGCAGAGGACAGGGGGCCAGCAATCAGCCCCAGCATTTT.

This chain joins TRBV6-6 and TRBJ2-7; 10 bases match TRBD1. The CDR3 runs to 14 residues. Per the germline V gene, CDR1 is MNHNY and CDR2 is SVGAGI (reference sequence). With 5 bases clipped from V and 5 bases from J, the junction kept 6 bases outside the gene matches. The CDR3 DNA follows: TGTGCCAGCAGTCATTGGGACAGGGGTCACGAGCAGTACTTC. Its protein product is CASSHWDRGHEQYF.

The V call is TRBV4-1, the J call TRBJ1-5, with TRBD1 identical over 8 bases. Germline V gives CDR1 MGHRA, CDR2 YSYEKL. CDR3 size: 18 residues. The trim removed 4 bases at V and 1 base at J, leaving 12 bases unmatched. CDR3 nucleotides: TGCGCCAGCAGCCCTTGGACAGGGAGGACGATGAGCAATCAGCCCCAGCATTTT. Residues: CASSPWTGRTMSNQPQHF.

The chain links TRBV14 to TRBJ1-6, with a weak D call TRBD1 (5 bases). Looked up from germline, CDR1 is SGHDN and CDR2 is FVKESK. Trimming cost V 3 bases and J 5 bases, with 14 bases left between them. The CDR3 length is 16 residues. CDR3: CASSQIGTFDNSPLHF. In DNA, the CDR3 is TGTGCCAGCAGCCAGATCGGGACCTTCGATAATTCACCCCTCCACTTT.

Here the CDR3 reads CASSQSAPGRRQETQYF. Written as DNA, the CDR3 is TGTGCCAGCAGCCAATCCGCCCCAGGACGGAGACAAGAGACCCAGTACTTC. V and J are TRBV3-1 (or the pseudogene TRBV3-2) and TRBJ2-5; D gene uncertain. CDR1 is LGHDT, CDR2 YNNKEL, per germline (reference sequence). CDR3 length equals 17 residues. V lost 2 bases and J lost 2, with 18 bases in between.

The chain links TRBV19 to TRBJ1-2; D unresolved. The CDR3 sequence is 15 residues long. Germline loops: CDR1 LNHDA, CDR2 SQIVND (reference sequence). V was cut by 1 base and J by 4 bases, with 13 bases left in between. This CDR3 is CASSIGVGRSYGYTF. The CDR3 DNA reads as TGTGCCAGTAGTATAGGGGTAGGACGGAGCTATGGCTACACCTTC.

This clone has more than one count but fewer than ten. The V call is TRBV7-6, the J call TRBJ2-7, with D maybe TRBD1 (6 bases). Germline V gene data show CDR1 as SGHVS and CDR2 as FNYEAQ. There are 15 residues in the CDR3. Trimming pared 3 bases from V and 4 bases from J, leaving 16 bases between. CDR3 nucleotide sequence: TGTGCCAGCAGCTTGGATGCCGGGACATATTACGAGCAGTACTTC. This codes for CASSLDAGTYYEQYF.

V is TRBV24-1 and J is TRBJ1-2, with D possibly matching TRBD1 (6 bases). Germline V gene sequence: CDR1 KGHDR, CDR2 SFDVKD. Trimming stripped 7 bases from V and 8 bases from J, with 16 bases between. This CDR3 has 13 amino acids. CDR3 DNA: TGTGCCACCAGCGGGGGGCAGGGGATGGGCTACACCTTC. It yields the protein CATSGGQGMGYTF.

The chain is built from TRBV11-2 and TRBJ2-5; 7 positions match TRBD2. The CDR3 is made up of 15 amino acids. V gave up 8 bases and J gave up 1 base; unmatched junction bases: 10. Per germline, CDR1 SGHAT and CDR2 FQNNGV. The CDR3 sequence is CASARGSGFQETQYF. DNA for the CDR3: TGTGCCAGCGCTCGGGGTAGCGGGTTCCAAGAGACCCAGTACTTC.

V and J are TRBV6-2 or TRBV6-3 and TRBJ1-6; D might be TRBD1 (6 bases). Germline loops: CDR1 MNHEY, CDR2 SVGEGT. V shed 2 bases and J shed 8 bases, with 19 bases lying between them. The CDR3 is 17 amino acids. The CDR3 sequence is CASSYPTGRAWDSPLHF. The CDR3 bases are TGTGCCAGCAGTTACCCGACAGGTCGTGCTTGGGATTCACCCCTCCACTTT.

The chain carries TRBV5-4 and TRBJ1-6, with D unclear. The V end was cut by 1 base, the J end by 5 bases, with 10 bases between. The CDR3 has 15 amino acids. The germline V gene encodes CDR1 SGHNT and CDR2 YYREEE (reference sequence). CDR3 nucleotide sequence: TGTGCCAGCAGCTTGTTTACAAACAATAATTCACCCCTCCACTTT. Amino acid sequence: CASSLFTNNNSPLHF. Drawing the rest from reference TRBV5-4 and TRBJ1-6, the complete variable domain is ETGVTQSPTHLIKTRGQQVTLRCSSQSGHNTVSWYQQALGQGPQFIFQYYREEENGRGNFPPRFSGLQFPNYSSELNVNALELDDSALYLCASSLFTNNNSPLHFGNGTRLTVT.

The rearrangement uses TRBV3-1 (or the pseudogene TRBV3-2) and TRBJ2-3, with 8 positions matching TRBD2. CDR3 length: 19 amino acids. The J segment lost 6 bases and the V segment lost 1 base, leaving 18 bases of the junction unmatched. Looked up from germline, CDR1 is LGHDT and CDR2 is YNNKEL (reference sequence). CDR3 loop: CASSQVGLAGTPQPDTQYF. The CDR3 bases are TGTGCCAGCAGCCAAGTAGGGCTAGCGGGCACACCCCAGCCCGATACGCAGTATTTT.

The chain links TRBV18 to TRBJ2-5; tentative D call: TRBD1 (5 bases). V was cut by 4 bases and J by 3 bases, with 9 bases left in between. Germline CDR1 and CDR2: KGHSH and LQKENI. There are 13 residues in the CDR3. The CDR3 DNA sequence: TGTGCCAGCTCACTGGACACGGAAGAGACCCAGTACTTC. Its translation is CASSLDTEETQYF.

The chain has TRBV28 and TRBJ2-4; 8 nucleotides match TRBD1. After removal of 6 bases from V and 0 bases from J, the junction contained 7 bases not matched to a gene. In germline, CDR1 is MDHEN, CDR2 SYDVKM. This CDR3 region has 16 residues. The CDR3 region has the DNA TGTGCCAGCAGCCGACCCGGGACAGGAGCCAAAAACATTCAGTACTTC. As protein: CASSRPGTGAKNIQYF.

The chain has TRBV14 and TRBJ2-7; D unclear. Between the trimmed V and J ends, which lost 4 bases and 3 bases, there was a span of 10 bases. The length of the CDR3 is 13 residues. Germline-derived CDR1 and CDR2 are SGHDN and FVKESK. The CDR3 loop is CASSPQAIYEQYF. CDR3 coding DNA: TGTGCCAGCAGCCCGCAGGCGATCTACGAGCAGTACTTC.

The V call is TRBV6-5, the J call TRBJ1-3; 7 bases match TRBD1. The germline V gene encodes CDR1 MNHEY and CDR2 SVGAGI. V was pared by 7 bases and J by 0 bases, with 6 bases of the junction left unmatched. This CDR3 region has 15 residues. This chain's CDR3 is CASTGQSLSGNTIYF. The CDR3 DNA reads TGTGCCAGCACGGGACAGTCCCTCTCTGGAAACACCATATATTTT.

The chain is built from TRBV19 and TRBJ1-5; TRBD1 might be the D (5 bases). Germline CDR1 LNHDA, CDR2 SQIVND (reference sequence). V lost 3 bases to trimming and J lost 5 bases, with 14 bases between them. The length of the CDR3 is 15 residues. CDR3 loop: CASSMGRALDQPQHF. The CDR3 DNA follows: TGTGCCAGTAGTATGGGCAGGGCCCTCGATCAGCCCCAGCATTTT.

This chain connects TRBV18 to TRBJ2-4; 10 bases are shared with TRBD1. With V trimmed by 3 bases and J by 2 bases, 7 bases remained unmatched. CDR1 KGHSH and CDR2 LQKENI come from the germline V gene. This CDR3 region has 17 residues. The CDR3 DNA follows: TGTGCCAGCTCACCTGGACAGGGGGTCTGGACCAAAAACATTCAGTACTTC. It specifies CASSPGQGVWTKNIQYF.

V gene TRBV25-1 combines with J gene TRBJ2-1, with 10 bases aligning to TRBD2. The CDR3 loop spans 15 amino acids. Germline V gene data show CDR1 as MGHDK and CDR2 as SYGVNS. The ends lost 1 base at V and 4 bases at J; junction bases unmatched: 1. CDR3 in amino acids: CASSESSGGYNEQFF. CDR3 in DNA: TGTGCCAGCAGTGAATCTAGCGGGGGTTACAATGAGCAGTTCTTC.

This clone has only one observation. The rearrangement joins TRBV7-8 to TRBJ1-2, with TRBD1 matching 11 bases. The CDR3 spans 14 residues. With 3 bases clipped from V and 7 bases from J, the junction kept 4 bases outside the gene matches. Germline loops: CDR1 SGHVS, CDR2 FQNEAQ. The CDR3 coding sequence is TGTGCCAGCAGCTTTACCGGGACAGGGGGTGGCTACACCTTC. This sequence encodes CASSFTGTGGGYTF. Together with reference TRBV7-8 and TRBJ1-2, the CDR3 gives the full variable domain: GAGVSQSPRYKVAKRGQDVALRCDPISGHVSLFWYQQALGQGPEFLTYFQNEAQLDKSGLPSDRFFAERPEGSVSTLKIQRTQQEDSAVYLCASSFTGTGGGYTFGSGTRLTVV.

The V and J genes are TRBV7-8 and TRBJ1-5; no clear D gene. V lost 5 bases to trimming and J lost 4 bases, with 9 bases between them. Germline V lookup: CDR1 SGHVS, CDR2 FQNEAQ. The CDR3 runs 13 residues. The CDR3 region has the DNA TGTGCCAGCAGCCCGGGAGGAAATCAGCCCCAGCATTTT. Its translation: CASSPGGNQPQHF.

The table lists this clone with a count of one. V usage is TRBV19 and J usage is TRBJ2-1, with a possible D match to TRBD2 (6 bases). There are 15 residues in the CDR3. Trimming stripped 7 bases from V and 0 bases from J, with 13 bases between. The V gene's germline CDR1 is LNHDA and CDR2 SQIVND (reference sequence). The CDR3 DNA reads as TGTGCCAGTACCGTTAGCGGAAGCTCCTACAATGAGCAGTTCTTC. Residues: CASTVSGSSYNEQFF.

This rearrangement joins TRBV19 to TRBJ2-7; D is perhaps TRBD1 (6 bases). Trimming left V 8 bases short and J 4 bases short, with 12 bases between. The CDR3 contains 12 residues. Germline loops: CDR1 LNHDA, CDR2 SQIVND (reference sequence). The CDR3 DNA follows: TGTGCCAGTGGACAGAACGAGTACGAGCAGTACTTC. It yields the protein CASGQNEYEQYF.

This chain links TRBV5-1 with TRBJ2-3; possible D gene TRBD2, 6 bases. CDR1 and CDR2 from the germline V gene are SGHRS and YFSETQ. This CDR3 comprises 14 residues. The V end lost 4 bases, the J end lost 2 bases, and 11 bases lay between the germline ends. The CDR3 reads CASSIGDFTDTQYF. Written as DNA, the CDR3 is TGCGCCAGCAGCATCGGGGACTTCACAGATACGCAGTATTTT.